The 17 T cell receptor beta chains below were found in one sample sequenced in a study of monozygotic twins with inflammatory bowel disease. TCRdb reprocessed the 5' RACE reads; each CDR3 protein has one entry and no DNA is given. Its table lists 400,000 to 500,000 distinct CDR3 sequences. Sequencing was performed on blood. The receptors were sampled from a human donor with ulcerative colitis or Crohn's disease, or a healthy co-twin of an affected twin (not recorded which).

The rearrangement links TRBV20-1 to TRBJ2-1. CDR1 is DFQATT and CDR2 is SNEGSKA in the germline V gene (reference sequence). This CDR3 has 11 amino acids. This chain's CDR3 is CSVGDYNEQFF.

This chain joins TRBV7-9 and TRBJ1-2; TCRdb returns TRBD1, unconfirmable since there is no DNA. The CDR3 extends over 13 amino acids. Germline V gene lookup returns CDR1 SEHNR and CDR2 FQNEAQ (reference sequence). The CDR3 sequence: CASSTGPIFGYTF.

The chain combines TRBV2 with TRBJ2-1; the TRBD2 assignment by TCRdb is unverifiable without DNA. The CDR3 has 17 amino acids. Per germline, CDR1 SNHLY and CDR2 FYNNEI. The CDR3 region is CASSGGASGTSYNEQFF.

This rearrangement joins TRBV10-3 to TRBJ1-1. Germline assignment: CDR1 ENHRY and CDR2 SYGVKD. The length of the CDR3 is 14 residues. CDR3: CAIRGHKENTEAFF.

The chain carries TRBV24-1 and TRBJ2-3; the TCRdb D gene call, TRBD2, has no DNA to confirm it. There are 16 residues in the CDR3. Germline CDR1 and CDR2: KGHDR and SFDVKD. CDR3 sequence: CATSDFGLGTPDTQYF.

The chain has TRBV12-3 or TRBV12-4 and TRBJ2-5; the D call of TRBD1 rests on TCRdb alone, since no DNA is present to check it. The CDR3 is made up of 13 amino acids. The CDR3 spells CASTLGATETQYF.

CDR3 protein: CASSFHLRDPTYGELFF. The genes are TRBV28 and TRBJ2-2; TCRdb selects TRBD2, and the lack of DNA leaves this call unchecked. This CDR3 is 17 amino acids long. Germline V CDR1 and CDR2: MDHEN, SYDVKM.

J is TRBJ2-2 and V is TRBV4-3. The CDR3 spans 14 residues. Germline CDR1 LGHNA, CDR2 YSLEER. The CDR3 spells CASSQDWNTGELFF.

The chain couples TRBV15 to TRBJ1-5; absent DNA, TCRdb's TRBD1 call cannot be checked. This CDR3 has 15 residues. Germline assignment: CDR1 LNHNV and CDR2 YYDKDF (reference sequence). CDR3 in amino acids: CATSTTGRSNQPQHF.

The V gene is TRBV6-2 or TRBV6-3, the J gene TRBJ1-6. The CDR3 contains 12 residues. CDR1 and CDR2 from the germline V gene are MNHEY and SVGEGT. CDR3 amino acids: CASSYANSPLHF.

CDR3: CSVGPLRGTDTQYF. This chain links TRBV29-1 with TRBJ2-3; the TRBD1 assignment by TCRdb is unverifiable without DNA. This CDR3 has 14 amino acids. CDR1 is SQVTM, CDR2 ANQGSEA, per germline.

V gene TRBV2 combines with J gene TRBJ2-2. CDR1 and CDR2 (germline): SNHLY, FYNNEI. CDR3 length: 11 residues. The CDR3 spells CASTTAGELFF.

The chain is built from TRBV7-2 and TRBJ2-1; with no DNA, the TCRdb D assignment of TRBD2 cannot be verified. The CDR3 is 16 residues long. CDR1 SGHTA and CDR2 FQGNSA come from the germline V gene. CDR3 sequence: CASRPRLAGERNEQFF.

The chain carries TRBV28 and TRBJ2-7; TCRdb lists TRBD2, though no DNA is available to test this call. CDR1 is MDHEN and CDR2 is SYDVKM in the germline V gene. The CDR3 runs 15 residues. The CDR3 spells CASSSPQRVSYEQYF. Complete variable domain (other parts from reference TRBV28 and TRBJ2-7): DVKVTQSSRYLVKRTGEKVFLECVQDMDHENMFWYRQDPGLGLRLIYFSYDVKMKEKGDIPEGYSVSREKKERFSLILESASTNQTSMYLCASSSPQRVSYEQYFGPGTRLTVT.

This chain links TRBV6-1 with TRBJ2-7; TCRdb reports TRBD1, a call that lacks DNA to check it against. Per the germline V gene, CDR1 is MNHNS and CDR2 is SASEGT. CDR3 length equals 13 residues. The CDR3: CASSERDAYEQYF.

V usage is TRBV9 and J usage is TRBJ2-1. The CDR3 spans 11 residues. Germline V CDR1 and CDR2: SGDLS, YYNGEE. The CDR3 loop is CASGASHEQFF. The whole variable domain, remainder taken from reference TRBV9 and TRBJ2-1, is DSGVTQTPKHLITATGQRVTLRCSPRSGDLSVYWYQQSLDQGLQFLIQYYNGEERAKGNILERFSAQQFPDLHSELNLSSLELGDSALYFCASGASHEQFFGPGTRLTVL.

Judged by frequency, this clonotype is medium-sized. The rearrangement links TRBV6-5 to TRBJ2-3; with no DNA, the TCRdb D assignment of TRBD2 cannot be verified. The CDR3 has 13 residues. The germline V gene encodes CDR1 MNHEY and CDR2 SVGAGI. This chain's CDR3 is CASGDREADTQYF.